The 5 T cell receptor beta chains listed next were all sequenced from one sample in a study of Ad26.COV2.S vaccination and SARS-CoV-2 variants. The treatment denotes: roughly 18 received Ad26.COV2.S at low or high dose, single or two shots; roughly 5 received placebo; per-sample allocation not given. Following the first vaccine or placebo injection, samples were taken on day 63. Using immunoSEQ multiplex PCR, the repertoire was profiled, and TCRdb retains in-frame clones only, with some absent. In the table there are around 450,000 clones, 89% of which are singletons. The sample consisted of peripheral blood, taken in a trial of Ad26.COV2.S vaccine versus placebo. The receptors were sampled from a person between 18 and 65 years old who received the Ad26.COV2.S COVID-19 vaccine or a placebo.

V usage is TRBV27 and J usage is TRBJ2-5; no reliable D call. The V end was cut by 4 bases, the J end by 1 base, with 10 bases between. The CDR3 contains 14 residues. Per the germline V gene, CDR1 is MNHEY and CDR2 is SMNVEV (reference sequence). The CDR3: CASSWRSSQETQYF. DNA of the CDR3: TGTGCCAGCAGTTGGCGGAGTTCCCAAGAGACCCAGTACTTC.

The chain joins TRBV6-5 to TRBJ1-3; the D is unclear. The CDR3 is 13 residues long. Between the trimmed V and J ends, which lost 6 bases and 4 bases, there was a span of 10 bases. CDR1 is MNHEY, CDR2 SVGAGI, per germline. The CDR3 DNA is TGTGCCAGCAGGGTTCTCGGAGGAAACACCATATATTTT. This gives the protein CASRVLGGNTIYF.

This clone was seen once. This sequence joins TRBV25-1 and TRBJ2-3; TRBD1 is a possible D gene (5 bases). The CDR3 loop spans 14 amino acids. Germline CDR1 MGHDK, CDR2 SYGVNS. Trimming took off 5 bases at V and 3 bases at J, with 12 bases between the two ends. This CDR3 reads CASSRQGITDTQYF. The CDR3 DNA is TGTGCCAGCAGTCGGCAGGGTATAACAGATACGCAGTATTTT.

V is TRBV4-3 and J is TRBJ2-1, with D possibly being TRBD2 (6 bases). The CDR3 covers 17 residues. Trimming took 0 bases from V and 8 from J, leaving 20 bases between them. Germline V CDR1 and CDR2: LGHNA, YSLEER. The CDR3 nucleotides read TGCGCCAGCAGCCAAGATAGCGGACTACCTTGGGGCGATGAGCAGTTCTTC. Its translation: CASSQDSGLPWGDEQFF.

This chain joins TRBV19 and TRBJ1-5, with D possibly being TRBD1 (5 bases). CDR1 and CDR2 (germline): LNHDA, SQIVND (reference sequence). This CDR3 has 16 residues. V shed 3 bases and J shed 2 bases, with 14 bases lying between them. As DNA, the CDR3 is TGTGCCAGTAGTATTGATACAGGTTACGGCAATCAGCCCCAGCATTTT. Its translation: CASSIDTGYGNQPQHF.